The 8 T cell receptor beta chains below were found in one sample sequenced in a study of T cell responses to AZD1222 COVID-19 vaccine. Some clones are missing from TCRdb's copy, which holds only in-frame ones; the method was immunoSEQ multiplex PCR. The table lists some 16,000 clones, more than 70% of them singletons. Here the sequenced sample was peripheral blood, taken 28 days after the second AZD1222 dose. These receptors came from an adult who received the AZD1222 COVID-19 vaccine.

The CDR3 sequence is CASSRSGGGHQPQHF. The DNA of the CDR3 is TGTGCCAGCAGCCGCAGTGGAGGGGGACATCAGCCCCAGCATTTT. The chain carries TRBV7-2 and TRBJ1-5, with a possible D match to TRBD1 (6 bases). The CDR3 spans 15 residues. Germline CDR1 reads SGHTA; CDR2 reads FQGNSA. The V end was cut by 5 bases, the J end by 5 bases, with 16 bases between.

This chain joins TRBV12-3 or TRBV12-4 and TRBJ1-5; D remains unclear. The V end lost 5 bases, the J end lost 3 bases, and 5 bases lay between the germline ends. This CDR3 spans 12 amino acids. The CDR3 is CASSPYNQPQHF. The CDR3 region has the DNA TGTGCCAGCAGTCCCTACAATCAGCCCCAGCATTTT.

The chain couples TRBV6-5 to TRBJ1-2; 11 bases line up with TRBD1. The junction had 4 bases not matched to a gene; V was cut back by 7 bases and J by 0 bases. Germline CDR1 MNHEY, CDR2 SVGAGI. This CDR3 has 15 residues. The CDR3 region is CASTTGQGANYGYTF. The CDR3 nucleotides read TGTGCCAGCACGACGGGACAGGGGGCTAACTATGGCTACACCTTC.

The chain is built from TRBV28 and TRBJ2-1, with 9 bases fitting TRBD2. Germline CDR1 is MDHEN and CDR2 is SYDVKM. J lost 5 bases, V lost 2 bases, and 4 bases had no gene match. The CDR3 has 15 residues. The CDR3 here is CASSLGGGGDNEQFF. In DNA form, the CDR3 reads TGTGCCAGCAGTTTAGGCGGGGGGGGCGACAATGAGCAGTTCTTC.

Only one count was recorded for this clone. The chain has TRBV7-9 and TRBJ1-1, with D tentatively TRBD1 (6 bases). CDR3 length: 13 amino acids. Germline V CDR1 and CDR2: SEHNR, FQNEAQ (reference sequence). The V gene lost 5 bases and the J gene lost 2 bases, with 9 bases spanning the gap. CDR3 DNA: TGTGCCAGCAGCCGACAGGCCAACACTGAAGCTTTCTTT. Translated: CASSRQANTEAFF. Complete variable domain (other parts from reference TRBV7-9 and TRBJ1-1): DTGVSQNPRHKITKRGQNVTFRCDPISEHNRLYWYRQTLGQGPEFLTYFQNEAQLEKSRLLSDRFSAERPKGSFSTLEIQRTEQGDSAMYLCASSRQANTEAFFGQGTRLTVV.

The V call is TRBV4-3, the J call TRBJ1-2; 8 bases agree with TRBD1. V was clipped by 1 base and J by 1 base; unmatched bases: 5. Germline CDR1 LGHNA, CDR2 YSLEER. The length of the CDR3 is 16 residues. The chain's CDR3 is CASSQAGQGFNYGYTF. The CDR3 DNA reads TGCGCCAGCAGCCAAGCAGGACAGGGATTTAACTATGGCTACACCTTC.

J is TRBJ2-6 and V is TRBV10-3, with 8 nucleotides matching TRBD2. The germline V gene encodes CDR1 ENHRY and CDR2 SYGVKD. V was clipped by 6 bases and J by 0 bases; unmatched bases: 7. The CDR3 runs 17 residues. The CDR3 is CAIRGLGENSGANVLTF. The CDR3 DNA sequence: TGTGCCATCAGGGGACTAGGTGAAAACTCTGGGGCCAACGTCCTGACTTTC.

The chain has TRBV24-1 and TRBJ2-1, with D unresolved. Germline V gene data show CDR1 as KGHDR and CDR2 as SFDVKD. The V gene lost 3 bases and the J gene lost 4 bases, with 6 bases spanning the gap. The CDR3 runs to 13 residues. CDR3 in amino acids: CATSDHTYNEQFF. Written as DNA, the CDR3 is TGTGCCACCAGTGATCATACATACAATGAGCAGTTCTTC.